Listed below are T cell receptor beta chains from one sample, sequenced in a study of cytomegalovirus exposure and HLA in healthy donors. Profiling relied on immunoSEQ multiplex PCR, and the TCRdb table lists in-frame clones only, not all of them. Of about 150,000 clones in the sample, over 70% were seen once. Sequencing used PBMCs. The receptors here all came from a man aged 25 to 40 in good health and CMV-seropositive. Each CDR3 is given with its conserved first and last residue. A D gene is named only where the DNA matches it firmly. The size field is filled for only some rows; it gives once, few, many or a size class.

D: .; V: TRBV21-1; J: TRBJ2-7; length: 17; size: .; CDR3: CASSTYKPGTATYEQYF; DNA: TGTGCCAGCAGCACATACAAACCCGGGACAGCGACCTACGAGCAGTACTTC
D: TRBD1; V: TRBV28; J: TRBJ1-2; length: 15; size: .; CDR3: CASSPPKPDRGGYTF; DNA: TGTGCCAGCAGTCCACCTAAACCTGACAGGGGTGGCTACACCTTC
D: TRBD2; V: TRBV6-1; J: TRBJ2-5; length: 14; size: .; CDR3: CATAPAGAKETQYF; DNA: TGTGCCACTGCCCCAGCGGGAGCGAAGGAGACCCAGTACTTC
D: .; V: TRBV28; J: TRBJ1-3; length: 15; size: .; CDR3: CASSLLRVSGNTIYF; DNA: TGTGCCAGCAGTTTATTGAGGGTCTCTGGAAACACCATATATTTT
D: TRBD1; V: TRBV6-6; J: TRBJ1-5; length: 13; size: .; CDR3: CASVIQGDQPQHF; DNA: TGTGCCAGCGTCATCCAGGGGGACCAGCCCCAGCATTTT
D: .; V: TRBV7-7; J: TRBJ2-7; length: 13; size: .; CDR3: CASSLGFRNEQYF; DNA: TGTGCTAGCAGCTTAGGGTTTAGAAACGAGCAGTACTTC
D: .; V: TRBV29-1; J: TRBJ1-4; length: 13; size: .; CDR3: CSVASVTNEKLFF; DNA: TGCAGCGTTGCCAGTGTCACTAATGAAAAACTGTTTTTT
D: TRBD2; V: TRBV5-7; J: TRBJ2-5; length: 17; size: few; CDR3: CASSHGTSGSWVWAQYF; DNA: TGTGCCAGCAGCCATGGGACTAGCGGGAGTTGGGTGTGGGCCCAGTACTTC
D: .; V: TRBV15; J: TRBJ2-5; length: 16; size: .; CDR3: CATSRGRGAAQETQYF; DNA: TGTGCCACCAGCAGGGGGCGGGGTGCGGCTCAAGAGACCCAGTACTTC
D: TRBD2; V: TRBV4-1; J: TRBJ2-1; length: 15; size: few; CDR3: CASSQTSEAYNEQFF; DNA: TGCGCCAGCAGCCAAACTAGCGAAGCTTACAATGAGCAGTTCTTC
D: TRBD1; V: TRBV30; J: TRBJ2-1; length: 14; size: few; CDR3: CAWSSGQGQGEQFF; DNA: TGTGCCTGGAGTAGTGGACAGGGTCAAGGTGAGCAGTTCTTC
D: .; V: TRBV11-3; J: TRBJ2-4; length: 14; size: .; CDR3: CASSLDSSENIQYF; DNA: TGTGCCAGCAGCTTAGATTCTAGTGAAAACATTCAGTACTTC
D: .; V: TRBV5-1; J: TRBJ2-6; length: 16; size: few; CDR3: CASSFSRGSGANVLTF; DNA: TGCGCCAGCAGCTTTAGCAGGGGCTCTGGGGCCAACGTCCTGACTTTC
D: TRBD1; V: TRBV27; J: TRBJ2-3; length: 13; size: once; CDR3: CASRTGDTDTQYF; DNA: TGTGCCAGTCGGACAGGGGACACAGATACGCAGTATTTT
D: .; V: TRBV19; J: TRBJ1-2; length: 14; size: .; CDR3: CASSAGHRYYGYTF; DNA: TGTGCCAGTAGTGCCGGGCACAGGTACTATGGCTACACCTTC
D: TRBD1; V: TRBV15; J: TRBJ2-1; length: 16; size: .; CDR3: CATSRDGTGLYNEQFF; DNA: TGTGCCACCAGCAGAGATGGGACAGGGCTTTACAATGAGCAGTTCTTC
D: .; V: TRBV7-2; J: TRBJ2-7; length: 13; size: once; CDR3: CASSPYISYEQYF; DNA: TGTGCCAGCAGCCCCTATATCTCCTACGAGCAGTACTTC
D: TRBD1; V: TRBV5-5; J: TRBJ1-5; length: 15; size: few; CDR3: CASSLERQGTQPQHF; DNA: TGTGCCAGCAGCTTGGAACGACAGGGGACTCAGCCCCAGCATTTT
D: TRBD2; V: TRBV7-2; J: TRBJ2-3; length: 15; size: few; CDR3: CASRRTSGRADTQYF; DNA: TGTGCCAGCAGAAGGACTAGCGGGAGAGCCGATACGCAGTATTTT
D: .; V: TRBV15; J: TRBJ2-1; length: 15; size: .; CDR3: CATSATRTSRNEQFF; DNA: TGTGCCACCAGCGCAACTAGAACCAGCCGGAATGAGCAGTTCTTC
D: .; V: TRBV29-1; J: TRBJ2-1; length: 14; size: .; CDR3: CSVDFGSSYNEQFF; DNA: TGCAGCGTTGATTTCGGGAGCTCCTACAATGAGCAGTTCTTC
D: .; V: TRBV27; J: TRBJ2-1; length: 14; size: .; CDR3: CASTVPGTYNEQFF; DNA: TGTGCCAGCACCGTTCCGGGGACCTACAATGAGCAGTTCTTC
D: TRBD1; V: TRBV7-8; J: TRBJ2-6; length: 17; size: .; CDR3: CASSLTGISSGANVLTF; DNA: TGTGCCAGCAGCCTGACAGGGATTAGCTCTGGGGCCAACGTCCTGACTTTC
D: .; V: TRBV6-5; J: TRBJ1-1; length: 15; size: few; CDR3: CASSYGGGMNTEAFF; DNA: TGTGCCAGCAGTTACGGTGGAGGCATGAACACTGAAGCTTTCTTT
D: TRBD1; V: TRBV18; J: TRBJ2-7; length: 14; size: .; CDR3: CASSSLQGAGEQYF; DNA: TGTGCCAGCTCAAGTCTGCAGGGGGCGGGAGAGCAGTACTTC
D: .; V: TRBV5-1; J: TRBJ2-6; length: 15; size: once; CDR3: CASSLGGSGANVLTF; DNA: TGCGCCAGCAGCCTAGGGGGCTCTGGGGCCAACGTCCTGACTTTC
D: .; V: TRBV7-8; J: TRBJ2-5; length: 14; size: .; CDR3: CASSLGGSGETQYF; DNA: TGTGCCAGCAGCTTAGGAGGGAGCGGGGAGACCCAGTACTTC
D: TRBD1; V: TRBV4-2; J: TRBJ1-2; length: 14; size: .; CDR3: CASSPTTGGNGYTF; DNA: TGTGCCAGCAGCCCAACTACAGGGGGCAATGGCTACACCTTC
D: TRBD2; V: TRBV27; J: TRBJ2-5; length: 15; size: .; CDR3: CASSSGAGGGETQYF; DNA: TGTGCCAGCAGTTCTGGAGCGGGAGGCGGGGAGACCCAGTACTTC
D: TRBD1; V: TRBV27; J: TRBJ1-1; length: 13; size: .; CDR3: CASRRTGNTEAFF; DNA: TGTGCCAGCAGGAGGACAGGGAACACTGAAGCTTTCTTT
D: .; V: TRBV2; J: TRBJ2-3; length: 12; size: .; CDR3: CASSLVSDTQYF; DNA: TGTGCCAGCAGCCTAGTGTCAGATACGCAGTATTTT
D: .; V: TRBV13; J: TRBJ2-6; length: 16; size: .; CDR3: CASSPTGSSGANVLTF; DNA: TGTGCCAGCAGCCCGACAGGCAGCTCTGGGGCCAACGTCCTGACTTTC
D: .; V: TRBV19; J: TRBJ1-4; length: 13; size: .; CDR3: CASRMRTNEKLFF; DNA: TGTGCCAGTAGGATGCGAACTAATGAAAAACTGTTTTTT
D: .; V: TRBV11-2; J: TRBJ2-2; length: 12; size: .; CDR3: CASSRSAGELFF; DNA: TGTGCCAGCTCCCGGTCTGCCGGGGAGCTGTTTTTT
D: TRBD2; V: TRBV9; J: TRBJ2-3; length: 15; size: .; CDR3: CASSRTLAVLDTQYF; DNA: TGTGCCAGCAGCAGGACCCTAGCGGTTCTTGATACGCAGTATTTT
D: .; V: TRBV5-1; J: TRBJ2-7; length: 14; size: .; CDR3: CASSLEGARYEQYF; DNA: TGCGCCAGCAGCTTGGAAGGGGCGAGGTACGAGCAGTACTTC
D: TRBD2; V: TRBV5-1; J: TRBJ2-1; length: 15; size: .; CDR3: CASSWTSGSINEQFF; DNA: TGCGCCAGCAGCTGGACTAGCGGGAGTATCAATGAGCAGTTCTTC
D: TRBD1; V: TRBV13; J: TRBJ1-3; length: 15; size: .; CDR3: CASSLKTGAGNTIYF; DNA: TGTGCCAGCAGCCTCAAGACAGGGGCTGGAAACACCATATATTTT
D: .; V: TRBV5-1; J: TRBJ2-3; length: 16; size: .; CDR3: CASSLGVRRSTDTQYF; DNA: TGCGCCAGCAGCTTGGGAGTTAGGCGGTCCACAGATACGCAGTATTTT
D: TRBD2; V: TRBV19; J: TRBJ2-4; length: 19; size: .; CDR3: CASSNSAGGLEIAKNIQYF; DNA: TGTGCCAGTAGTAATTCAGCGGGAGGGTTAGAAATAGCCAAAAACATTCAGTACTTC
D: TRBD1; V: TRBV25-1; J: TRBJ1-2; length: 14; size: .; CDR3: CASSEGGQSYGYTF; DNA: TGTGCCAGCAGTGAGGGGGGACAGTCCTATGGCTACACCTTC
D: .; V: TRBV28; J: TRBJ2-7; length: 13; size: .; CDR3: CASTTGETSEQYF; DNA: TGTGCCAGCACCACGGGAGAAACGAGCGAGCAGTACTTC
D: .; V: TRBV2; J: TRBJ2-7; length: 16; size: .; CDR3: CASSGVRVGKSYEQYF; DNA: TGTGCCAGCAGTGGGGTCAGGGTAGGGAAATCCTACGAGCAGTACTTC
D: TRBD2; V: TRBV7-2; J: TRBJ2-2; length: 18; size: .; CDR3: CASSLEGLADGDTGELFF; DNA: TGTGCCAGCAGCTTAGAGGGACTAGCGGATGGGGACACCGGGGAGCTGTTTTTT
D: .; V: TRBV21-1; J: TRBJ2-5; length: 17; size: .; CDR3: CASSKGGTGGPPETQYF; DNA: TGTGCCAGCAGCAAAGGGGGGACGGGAGGGCCCCCAGAGACCCAGTACTTC
D: .; V: TRBV7-4; J: TRBJ1-4; length: 15; size: .; CDR3: CASSSMGPRNEKLFF; DNA: TGTGCCAGCAGCTCCATGGGGCCAAGAAATGAAAAACTGTTTTTT
D: TRBD1; V: TRBV7-9; J: TRBJ2-6; length: 16; size: .; CDR3: CASSSTGAGGANVLTF; DNA: TGTGCCAGCAGCTCCACAGGGGCAGGTGGGGCCAACGTCCTGACTTTC
D: TRBD1; V: TRBV28; J: TRBJ2-5; length: 18; size: .; CDR3: CASRELTGANGLQETQYF; DNA: TGTGCCAGCCGAGAATTGACAGGGGCCAACGGGCTACAAGAGACCCAGTACTTC
D: TRBD1; V: TRBV5-6; J: TRBJ1-1; length: 15; size: few; CDR3: CASSSFGQGGTEAFF; DNA: TGTGCCAGCAGCTCCTTCGGACAGGGCGGGACTGAAGCTTTCTTT
D: TRBD1; V: TRBV5-4; J: TRBJ2-7; length: 13; size: .; CDR3: CASSRTGVYEQYF; DNA: TGTGCCAGCAGCCGCACAGGGGTCTACGAGCAGTACTTC
D: .; V: TRBV7-2; J: TRBJ1-2; length: 17; size: .; CDR3: CASSSTGTSGDYYGYTF; DNA: TGTGCCAGCAGCTCCACCGGGACATCCGGTGATTACTATGGCTACACCTTC
D: .; V: TRBV14; J: TRBJ2-7; length: 14; size: .; CDR3: CASSQGLRSYEQYF; DNA: TGTGCCAGCAGCCAAGGTCTTCGGTCCTACGAGCAGTACTTC
D: TRBD1; V: TRBV5-6; J: TRBJ2-7; length: 15; size: .; CDR3: CASSIRQGQAYEQYF; DNA: TGTGCCAGCAGCATACGACAGGGACAAGCCTACGAGCAGTACTTC
D: .; V: TRBV7-9; J: TRBJ2-1; length: 14; size: once; CDR3: CASSFRGKDNEQFF; DNA: TGTGCCAGCAGCTTTCGCGGGAAGGACAATGAGCAGTTCTTC